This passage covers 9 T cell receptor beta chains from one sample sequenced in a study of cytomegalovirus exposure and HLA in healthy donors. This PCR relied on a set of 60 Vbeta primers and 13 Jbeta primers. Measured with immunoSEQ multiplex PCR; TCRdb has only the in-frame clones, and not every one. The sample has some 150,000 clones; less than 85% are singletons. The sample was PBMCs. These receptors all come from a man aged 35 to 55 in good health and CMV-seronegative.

CDR3 sequence reads: CASASGGLLYEQYF. The CDR3 DNA reads as TGTGCCAGCGCCAGCGGGGGGCTTCTCTACGAGCAGTACTTC. The chain combines TRBV27 with TRBJ2-7; 9 positions agree with TRBD2. This CDR3 region has 14 residues. The J segment lost 3 bases and the V segment lost 8 bases, leaving 8 bases of the junction unmatched. The germline V gene has CDR1 MNHEY and CDR2 SMNVEV (reference sequence).

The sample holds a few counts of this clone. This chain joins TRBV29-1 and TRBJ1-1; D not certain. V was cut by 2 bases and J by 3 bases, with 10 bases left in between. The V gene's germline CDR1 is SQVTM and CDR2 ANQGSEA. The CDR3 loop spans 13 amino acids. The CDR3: CSVERGRDTEAFF. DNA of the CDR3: TGCAGCGTTGAACGAGGTCGCGACACTGAAGCTTTCTTT.

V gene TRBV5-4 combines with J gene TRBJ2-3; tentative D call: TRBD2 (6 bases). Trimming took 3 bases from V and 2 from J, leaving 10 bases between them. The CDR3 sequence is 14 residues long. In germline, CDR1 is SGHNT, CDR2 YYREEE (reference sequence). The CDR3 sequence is CASSWRGNTDTQYF. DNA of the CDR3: TGTGCCAGCAGCTGGCGGGGCAACACAGATACGCAGTATTTT.

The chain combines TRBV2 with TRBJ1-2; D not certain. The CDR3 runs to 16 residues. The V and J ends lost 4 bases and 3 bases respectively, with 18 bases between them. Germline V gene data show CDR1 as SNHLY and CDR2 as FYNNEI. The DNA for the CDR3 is TGTGCCAGCAGTGCCCCCCCTGGAGAGGTAGACTATGGCTACACCTTC. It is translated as CASSAPPGEVDYGYTF.

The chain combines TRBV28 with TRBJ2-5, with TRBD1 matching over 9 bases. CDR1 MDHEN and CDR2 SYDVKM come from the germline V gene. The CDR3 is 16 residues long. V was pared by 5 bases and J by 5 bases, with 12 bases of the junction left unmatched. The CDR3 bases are TGTGCCAGCAGTGGGGGAGGACAGGGGATTTTGGAGACCCAGTACTTC. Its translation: CASSGGGQGILETQYF.

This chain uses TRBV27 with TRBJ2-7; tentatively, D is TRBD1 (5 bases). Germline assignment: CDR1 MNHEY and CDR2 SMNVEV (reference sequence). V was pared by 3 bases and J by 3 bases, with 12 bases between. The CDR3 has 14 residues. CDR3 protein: CASSLKGESYEQYF. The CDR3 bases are TGTGCCAGCAGTTTGAAAGGGGAAAGCTACGAGCAGTACTTC.

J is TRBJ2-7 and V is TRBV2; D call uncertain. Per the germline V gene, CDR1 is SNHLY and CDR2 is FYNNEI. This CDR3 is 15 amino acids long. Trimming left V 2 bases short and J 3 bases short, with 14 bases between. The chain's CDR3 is CASSESPTVVYEQYF. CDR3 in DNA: TGTGCCAGCAGTGAATCCCCTACGGTGGTCTACGAGCAGTACTTC.

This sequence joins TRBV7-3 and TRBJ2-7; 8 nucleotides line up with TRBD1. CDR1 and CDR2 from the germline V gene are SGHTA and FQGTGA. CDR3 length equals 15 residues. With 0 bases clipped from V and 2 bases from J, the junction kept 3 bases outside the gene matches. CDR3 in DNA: TGTGCCAGCAGCTTAACGGACAGGGAACCCTACGAGCAGTACTTC. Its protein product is CASSLTDREPYEQYF.

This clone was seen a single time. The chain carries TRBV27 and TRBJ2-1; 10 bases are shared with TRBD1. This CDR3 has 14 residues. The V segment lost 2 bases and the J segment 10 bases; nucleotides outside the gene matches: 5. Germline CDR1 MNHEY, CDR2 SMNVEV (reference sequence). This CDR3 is CASSLETGGREQFF. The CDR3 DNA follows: TGTGCCAGCAGTTTAGAGACAGGGGGCCGAGAGCAGTTCTTC.